Listed here are 24 T cell receptor beta chains from one sample, sequenced in a study of T cells in women clearing cervical HPV infection (dated by TCRdb to the late 2010s). The library was built by means of the immunoSEQ multiplex PCR assay. The clones in this table, taken by TCRdb from immuneACCESS, are in-frame only. Not every clone is retained; where verified, under half of the shortfall comes from an unresolved V gene, and the cause of the rest is unknown. This sample's table has entries for 25,000 to 35,000 clones. The ten top clones hold roughly 17% of the sample. The source material was blood buffy coat. Receptor source: a woman aged 18 to 75 with a cervical HPV16 infection that either progressed to CIN3+ or cleared (not recorded which).

To note about this clone: The sequence runs out 3 residues before the end of the CDR3; the remainder is reconstructed from the germline J gene. The rearrangement uses TRBV30 and TRBJ2-5, with a weak D call TRBD2 (6 bases). Germline V gene data show CDR1 as GTSNPN and CDR2 as SVGIG (reference sequence). Trimming removed 5 bases at V and 1 base at J, with 14 bases between. The CDR3 is made up of 14 amino acids. This chain's CDR3 is CAWGNPGLQETQYF. The CDR3 bases that were read are TGTGCCTGGGGAAACCCGGGACTCCAAGAGACC.

As concerns this clone: The junction differs from germline at one of its ends, possibly a read error. The read ends 3 residues before the CDR3 terminus; that terminus is restored from the germline J gene. The rearrangement links TRBV4-2 to TRBJ1-4; 8 bases match TRBD1. Germline V gives CDR1 LGHNA, CDR2 YNFKEQ. CDR3 length: 17 amino acids. Incomplete CDR3 DNA: TGCGCCAGCAGCCAAGCCGTCAGGGGGCAGAGGGATGAAAAA. Its translation: CASSQAVRGQRDEK. The CDR3 as a whole reads CASSQAVRGQRDEKLFF.

Comments on this clone: The read falls 3 residues short of the CDR3 end, and the missing part is taken from the germline J gene. The chain combines TRBV19 with TRBJ2-1; 7 positions match TRBD2. Germline V gene lookup returns CDR1 LNHDA and CDR2 SQIVND (reference sequence). The junction had 9 bases not matched to a gene; V was cut back by 4 bases and J by 3 bases. The CDR3 is made up of 16 amino acids. CDR3 region: CASSSAGARVYNEQFF. Partial CDR3 DNA: TGTGCCAGTAGTAGTGCGGGAGCCAGAGTCTACAATGAG.

Points on this clone: The CDR3 is cut off 3 residues early in the read; its end comes from the germline J gene. The chain recombines TRBV20-1 with TRBJ1-2; 7 bases map to TRBD1. The V and J ends lost 7 bases and 7 bases, in that order; junction bases with no gene match: 6. Germline V gene data show CDR1 as DFQATT and CDR2 as SNEGSKA (reference sequence). The CDR3 covers 11 residues. The CDR3 bases that were read are TGCAGTGTTGGACAGGACGGTGGC. Translating it yields CSVGQDGG. The whole CDR3 reads CSVGQDGGYTF.

Regarding this clone: The read ends 3 residues before the CDR3 terminus; that terminus is restored from the germline J gene. The chain employs TRBV6-2 or TRBV6-3 and TRBJ1-2, with D uncertain. The V end was cut by 4 bases, the J end by 4 bases, with 10 bases between. Germline values: CDR1 MNHEY, CDR2 SVGEGT. This CDR3 is built from 13 residues. The CDR3 bases that were read are TGTGCCAGCAGTTTAAGAGCGAGCTATGGC. Amino acid sequence: CASSLRASYG. The whole CDR3 sequence reads CASSLRASYGYTF.

A note on this clone: The CDR3 is cut off 3 residues early in the read; its end comes from the germline J gene. The chain uses TRBV7-9 and TRBJ1-3; a possible D gene is TRBD1 (6 bases). This CDR3 has 12 amino acids. The germline gives CDR1 SEHNR, CDR2 FQNEAQ (reference sequence). Incomplete CDR3 DNA: TGTGCCAGCAGCTTAGAAGGACAGTTT. It codes for CASSLEGQF. The CDR3 in its entirety is CASSLEGQFIYF.

The CDR3 bases that were read are TGCAGTGCTAGAAACCAGGGGGCGCCCGGC. Protein: CSARNQGAPG. The full CDR3 is CSARNQGAPGYTF. This chain uses TRBV20-1 with TRBJ1-2; 8 nucleotides line up with TRBD1. From the germline J gene comes the end of the CDR3, since the read stops 3 residues before it. This CDR3 has 13 residues. CDR1 and CDR2 (germline): DFQATT, SNEGSKA (reference sequence).

Concerning this clone: Read data end 3 residues before the CDR3 end; the end is taken from the germline J gene. The chain recombines TRBV7-9 with TRBJ2-2; no clear D. V was cut by 3 bases and J by 1 base, with 6 bases left in between. The CDR3 is made up of 14 amino acids. The germline gives CDR1 SEHNR, CDR2 FQNEAQ (reference sequence). CDR3 DNA (partial): TGTGCCAGCAGCTTCAGGAAGAACACCGGGGAG. It translates to CASSFRKNTGE. The entire CDR3 is CASSFRKNTGELFF.

In regard to this clone: The read ends 3 residues early relative to the CDR3; the germline J gene fills the gap. The rearrangement uses TRBV18 and TRBJ1-1; D gene uncertain. Germline-derived CDR1 and CDR2 are KGHSH and LQKENI. This CDR3 has 14 residues. The sequenced CDR3 bases are TGTGCCAGCTCACCACCGAGGGTCCTGGAGACA. Translation: CASSPPRVLET. Given in full, the CDR3 is CASSPPRVLETAFF.

With regard to this clone: The junction shows a germline mismatch at one end, possibly a read error. The read gets to within 3 residues of the CDR3 end, and the germline J gene fills in the rest. This chain uses TRBV4-2 with TRBJ2-3; D remains ambiguous. The length of the CDR3 is 15 residues. Germline V gene lookup returns CDR1 LGHNA and CDR2 YNFKEQ. The CDR3 here is CASSQDRGVSETQYF. CDR3 bases read: TGCGCCAGCAGCCAAGATCGCGGAGTTTCGGAGACG.

Worth noting for this clone: Sequence at one end of the junction differs from germline and may be a read error. The CDR3 DNA, read in part, is TGTGCTAGCAGCCCTCGTCTCAGTTCAGATACC. It translates to CASSPRLSSDT. From start to end, the CDR3 is CASSPRLSSDTYTF. V gene TRBV7-7 combines with J gene TRBJ1-2, with unresolved D. The read falls 3 residues short of the CDR3 end, and the missing part is taken from the germline J gene. The CDR3 runs 14 residues. From germline, CDR1 is SSHAT and CDR2 FNYEAQ (reference sequence).

Concerning this clone itself: The read halts 3 residues ahead of the CDR3 end, with the missing end drawn from the germline J gene. V and J are TRBV2 and TRBJ2-2; perhaps TRBD1 as D (5 bases). Looked up from germline, CDR1 is SNHLY and CDR2 is FYNNEI. The CDR3 has 16 residues. CDR3 residues: CASTYQGPRSASELFF. Incomplete CDR3 DNA: TGTGCCAGCACGTACCAGGGCCCACGGTCTGCTTCTGAG.

About this clone itself: The sequence runs out 3 residues before the end of the CDR3; the remainder is reconstructed from the germline J gene. J is TRBJ1-2 and V is TRBV7-2; D not certain. Germline lookup yields CDR1 SGHTA and CDR2 FQGNSA. The CDR3 runs 15 residues. CDR3 DNA (partial): TGTGCCAGCAGTGTGGGTCTAGCGGGAGACAATGAC. Its protein product is CASSVGLAGDND. The CDR3 as a whole reads CASSVGLAGDNDYTF.

Worth noting for this clone: Read data end 3 residues before the CDR3 end; the end is taken from the germline J gene. The chain carries TRBV19 and TRBJ1-2, with D perhaps TRBD1 (6 bases). The germline V gene encodes CDR1 LNHDA and CDR2 SQIVND (reference sequence). The V and J ends lost 4 bases and 7 bases respectively, with 7 bases between them. This CDR3 has 11 residues. The part of the CDR3 DNA that was read is TGTGCCAGTAGTACCAGGGGTGGC. It encodes CASSTRGG. The full CDR3 sequence reads CASSTRGGYTF.

Turning to this clone: From the germline J gene comes the end of the CDR3, since the read stops 3 residues before it. V gene TRBV11-2 combines with J gene TRBJ2-3; TRBD2 matches at 7 bases. The CDR3 is 14 amino acids. J lost 7 bases, V lost 3 bases, and 7 bases had no gene match. Germline CDR1 and CDR2: SGHAT and FQNNGV. This CDR3 is CASSFGEGGYTQYF. CDR3 DNA (partial): TGTGCCAGCAGCTTCGGGGAGGGAGGATATACG.

In terms of frequency, this clone is medium-sized (0.01 to 0.1%). The read finishes 3 residues shy of the CDR3 end, and the germline J gene is used to complete it. This sequence joins TRBV20-1 and TRBJ1-6; D gene unclear. The V end was cut by 3 bases, the J end by 8 bases, with 14 bases between. CDR3 length: 14 residues. Germline CDR1 reads DFQATT; CDR2 reads SNEGSKA (reference sequence). CDR3 amino acids: CSASGFPRDSPLHF. The part of the CDR3 DNA that was read is TGCAGTGCTAGCGGTTTCCCTAGAGATTCACCC.

This clone is labeled medium-sized based on frequency. The sequence runs out 3 residues before the end of the CDR3; the remainder is reconstructed from the germline J gene. V and J are TRBV2 and TRBJ2-3; no clear D gene. V lost 2 bases to trimming and J lost 2 bases, with 8 bases between them. The CDR3 extends over 14 amino acids. Germline V gene sequence: CDR1 SNHLY, CDR2 FYNNEI. The CDR3 protein is CASSEQATTDTQYF. CDR3 DNA, as far as it was read: TGTGCCAGCAGTGAACAGGCCACCACAGATACG. Full variable domain (outside the CDR3, taken from reference TRBV2 and TRBJ2-3): EPEVTQTPSHQVTQMGQEVILRCVPISNHLYFYWYRQILGQKVEFLVSFYNNEISEKSEIFDDQFSVERPDGSNFTLKIRSTKLEDSAMYFCASSEQATTDTQYFGPGTRLTVL.

Concerning this clone itself: The CDR3 end falls 3 residues outside the read, so it is completed with the germline J gene. The V gene is TRBV19, the J gene TRBJ2-1, with TRBD2 matching over 16 bases. Looked up from germline, CDR1 is LNHDA and CDR2 is SQIVND (reference sequence). V was pared by 9 bases and J by 8 bases, with 13 bases of the junction left unmatched. This CDR3 is built from 17 residues. The sequenced CDR3 bases are TGTGCCAGAAGACCGGGACTAGCGGGAGGGGGTGGGGATGAG. Protein: CARRPGLAGGGGDE. The full CDR3 protein is CARRPGLAGGGGDEQFF.

In the case of this clone: The read ends 3 residues shy of where the CDR3 ends; the end is completed using the germline J gene. This chain uses TRBV18 with TRBJ1-2, with D possibly matching TRBD1 (6 bases). The germline V gene encodes CDR1 KGHSH and CDR2 LQKENI. This CDR3 has 15 residues. This chain's CDR3 is CASSPTQGPYNDYTF. The sequenced part of the CDR3 DNA is TGTGCCAGCTCACCCACCCAGGGGCCCTACAATGAC.

With respect to this clone: The CDR3 end is not reached by the read, which stops 3 residues before it; the germline J gene fills it in. The gene calls are TRBV11-2 and TRBJ2-7, with a tentative D call TRBD2 (6 bases). This CDR3 spans 14 amino acids. Trimming shortened V by 0 bases and J by 0 bases, and 6 bases separated the two germline ends. In germline, CDR1 is SGHAT, CDR2 FQNNGV. CDR3 region: CASSLELASYEQYF. The DNA read from the CDR3 is TGTGCCAGCAGCTTAGAACTAGCCTCCTACGAG. Full variable domain (rest looked up from reference TRBV11-2 and TRBJ2-7): EAGVAQSPRYKIIEKRQSVAFWCNPISGHATLYWYQQILGQGPKLLIQFQNNGVVDDSQLPKDRFSAERLKGVDSTLKIQPAKLEDSAVYLCASSLELASYEQYFGPGTRLTVT.

Turning to this clone: The read terminates 3 residues before the CDR3 end, so the remaining end is supplied by the germline J gene. The chain has TRBV7-2 and TRBJ1-2; perhaps TRBD1 as D (5 bases). The germline CDR1 and CDR2 sequences are SGHTA and FQGNSA. There are 17 residues in the CDR3. CDR3 protein: CASSLAPRGSGDDDYTF. CDR3 DNA (partial): TGTGCCAGCAGCTTAGCCCCTAGGGGTAGCGGGGACGACGAC.

As to this clone: The read ends 3 residues early relative to the CDR3; the germline J gene fills the gap. The J gene is TRBJ2-4, the V gene TRBV6-2 or TRBV6-3, with a weak D call TRBD1 (6 bases). Trimming cost V 6 bases and J 1 base, with 10 bases left between them. Germline assignment: CDR1 MNHEY and CDR2 SVGEGT. This CDR3 comprises 14 residues. Incomplete CDR3 DNA: TGTGCCAGCAGGAGGGGGATGGCCAAAAACATT. It translates to CASRRGMAKNI. The whole CDR3 sequence reads CASRRGMAKNIQYF.

In regard to this clone: Read coverage stops 3 residues before the CDR3 terminus; the germline J gene supplies the remainder. Additional DNA sequences in this sample encode the identical CDR3. This rearrangement joins TRBV6-2 or TRBV6-3 to TRBJ1-2; TRBD1 aligns across 7 bases. Germline CDR1 MNHEY, CDR2 SVGEGT. The CDR3 consists of 15 residues. The part of the CDR3 DNA that was read is TGTGCCAGCAGTTACTCGGGGACAGAGTTCGGTGGA. Translation: CASSYSGTEFGG. The whole CDR3 sequence reads CASSYSGTEFGGYTF.

To note about this clone: The CDR3 goes on 3 residues after the read ends, and that part is filled in from the germline J gene. The J gene is TRBJ2-2, the V gene TRBV6-4, with a weak D call TRBD2 (6 bases). The germline V gene has CDR1 MRHNA and CDR2 SNTAGT. The CDR3 has 15 residues. V was clipped by 0 bases and J by 1 base, with 6 bases between them. This CDR3 reads CASSDSSGNTGELFF. CDR3 DNA (partial): TGTGCCAGCAGTGACTCTAGCGGGAACACCGGGGAG.